Below, 14 T cell receptor beta chains from the same sample are listed, as sequenced in a study of blood T cell repertoires in COVID-19. TCRdb's table, derived via immunoSEQ multiplex PCR, lists solely in-frame clones and lacks some. Among 33,000 or so clones, roughly 91% were seen once, and the ten largest hold roughly 1%. The sample consisted of peripheral blood. The receptors here all came from a man between 65 and 85 years old with active or convalescent COVID-19.

This CDR3 is CASSLTGPDQPQHF. In DNA, the CDR3 is TGCGCCAGCAGCTTGACAGGGCCGGATCAGCCCCAGCATTTT. The chain is built from TRBV5-1 and TRBJ1-5, with D possibly TRBD1 on 6 matching bases. V lost 1 base and J lost 5, with 10 bases in between. This CDR3 contains 14 residues. Germline CDR1 is SGHRS and CDR2 is YFSETQ.

Of note for this clone: One end of the junction varies from germline; a read error may be responsible. The chain employs TRBV19 and TRBJ1-1; D remains ambiguous. The CDR3 runs to 13 residues. Germline assignment: CDR1 LNHDA and CDR2 SQIVND (reference sequence). The CDR3 loop is CASSIRVKTEAFF. In nucleotides, the CDR3 is TGTGCCAGTAGTATCCGGGTGAAGACTGAAGCTTTCTTT.

The chain employs TRBV5-1 and TRBJ2-2, with 10 bases lining up with TRBD2. The CDR3 covers 17 residues. Germline values: CDR1 SGHRS, CDR2 YFSETQ. J lost 5 bases, V lost 5 bases, and 12 bases had no gene match. CDR3 DNA sequence: TGCGCCAGCAGTCCCTCCCTAGCGGGAGTCGGTACCGGGGAGCTGTTTTTT. The encoded protein is CASSPSLAGVGTGELFF.

The rearrangement joins TRBV11-3 to TRBJ1-3; no clear D. This CDR3 is 17 amino acids long. Per germline, CDR1 SGHNT and CDR2 YENEEA. The germline V and J ends were trimmed by 2 bases and 4 bases, with 18 bases remaining between them. CDR3 sequence reads: CASSLPSIFYSGNTIYF. CDR3 bases: TGTGCCAGCAGCTTACCGTCCATCTTCTACTCCGGAAACACCATATATTTT.

This rearrangement joins TRBV7-9 to TRBJ2-7; TRBD1 agrees at 8 bases. V was pared by 4 bases and J by 6 bases, with 11 bases of the junction left unmatched. Germline CDR1 reads SEHNR; CDR2 reads FQNEAQ (reference sequence). This CDR3 comprises 15 residues. CDR3 nucleotides: TGTGCCAGCAGCTCCAGGGACAGGTTCCGTCGCGAGCAGTACTTC. Its protein is CASSSRDRFRREQYF.

The chain uses TRBV6-1 and TRBJ1-1; unclear D gene. CDR3 length: 14 residues. Trimming removed 2 bases at V and 4 bases at J, with 11 bases between. Germline assignment: CDR1 MNHNS and CDR2 SASEGT. DNA for the CDR3: TGTGCCAGCAGTGAATTGGTAGGGAGCACTGAAGCTTTCTTT. The encoded protein is CASSELVGSTEAFF.

The gene calls are TRBV6-5 and TRBJ1-1; D is uncertain. This CDR3 region has 12 residues. Germline CDR1 is MNHEY and CDR2 is SVGAGI. With 6 bases removed from V and 10 bases from J, the gap between germline ends came to 15 bases. The CDR3 DNA is TGTGCCAGCAGAACACACCCCTCTGCAGCTTTCTTT. Protein: CASRTHPSAAFF.

The V gene is TRBV7-2, the J gene TRBJ2-1, with D perhaps TRBD2 (7 bases). From germline, CDR1 is SGHTA and CDR2 FQGNSA. V was shortened by 11 bases and J by 3 bases, with 11 bases between the two germline ends. This CDR3 has 12 residues. The CDR3 is CAGGDNYNEQFF. Written as DNA, the CDR3 is TGTGCCGGGGGGGACAACTACAATGAGCAGTTCTTC.

The chain has TRBV2 and TRBJ2-3; possibly TRBD2 for D (5 bases). CDR1 and CDR2 (germline): SNHLY, FYNNEI. There are 13 residues in the CDR3. Trimming removed 4 bases at V and 6 bases at J, with 11 bases between. In nucleotides, the CDR3 is TGTGCCAGCAGTGTACTAGGGCCGGATACGCAGTATTTT. Translating gives CASSVLGPDTQYF. The variable domain in full, completed from reference TRBV2 and TRBJ2-3, reads EPEVTQTPSHQVTQMGQEVILRCVPISNHLYFYWYRQILGQKVEFLVSFYNNEISEKSEIFDDQFSVERPDGSNFTLKIRSTKLEDSAMYFCASSVLGPDTQYFGPGTRLTVL.

The chain carries TRBV6-5 and TRBJ1-1, with 10 bases matching TRBD1. The germline CDR1 and CDR2 sequences are MNHEY and SVGAGI. The CDR3 runs to 14 residues. The ends lost 6 bases at V and 7 bases at J; junction bases unmatched: 8. The CDR3: CASRPTDRGVEAFF. The CDR3 DNA reads as TGTGCCAGCAGACCCACGGACAGGGGGGTTGAAGCTTTCTTT.

The V and J genes are TRBV5-1 and TRBJ1-1; the D gene is possibly TRBD1 (6 bases). V lost 0 bases and J 4 bases, leaving 13 bases between the germline ends. The CDR3 is 15 residues long. Germline V gene sequence: CDR1 SGHRS, CDR2 YFSETQ. DNA for the CDR3: TGCGCCAGCAGCTTGGTAGGCGGGGGGCGCACTGAAGCTTTCTTT. Amino acids: CASSLVGGGRTEAFF.

The rearrangement uses TRBV5-1 and TRBJ1-2; TRBD1 matches at 10 bases. CDR1 SGHRS and CDR2 YFSETQ come from the germline V gene. The CDR3 extends over 15 amino acids. J was trimmed by 3 bases and V by 5 bases; bases with no gene match: 7. CDR3 region: CASRPGTGAHYGYTF. The DNA for the CDR3 is TGCGCCAGCAGACCAGGGACAGGGGCCCACTATGGCTACACCTTC.

The rearrangement uses TRBV7-8 and TRBJ1-1; TRBD1 aligns across 9 bases. The CDR3 has 16 amino acids. V lost 5 bases, J lost 4 bases, and 11 bases stayed unmatched. Looked up from germline, CDR1 is SGHVS and CDR2 is FQNEAQ. This chain's CDR3 is CASSPGTGFDFTEAFF. CDR3 nucleotide sequence: TGTGCCAGCAGCCCCGGGACAGGGTTCGATTTCACTGAAGCTTTCTTT.

This clone was found once. CDR3 nucleotides: TGTGCCAGCAGTTTCCGACAGGGGCGGAACACTGAAGCTTTCTTT. Its protein is CASSFRQGRNTEAFF. V and J are TRBV28 and TRBJ1-1; 8 positions agree with TRBD1. This CDR3 has 15 residues. In germline, CDR1 is MDHEN, CDR2 SYDVKM. With V trimmed by 3 bases and J by 1 base, 4 bases remained unmatched.